This T cell receptor (beta chain) emerged from a study of cytomegalovirus exposure and HLA in healthy donors. 60 Vbeta and 13 Jbeta primers were used in PCR. Generated by immunoSEQ multiplex PCR, the TCRdb table keeps only in-frame clones and is missing some. This sample has roughly 90,000 clones, with less than 80% found just once. Germline lookup yields CDR1 SQVTM and CDR2 ANQGSEA. J was trimmed by 6 bases and V by 8 bases; bases with no gene match: 6. This CDR3 comprises 13 residues. As to this clone: Antigen unknown.

Points from the study as a whole: Cytomegalovirus-associated status was assigned to some 180 TCR beta chains. Apparent HLA restriction characterized most CMV-associated TCR beta chains in a later analysis. Many donors shared some public TCRs, even though most TCR sequences were rare.

Donors counted as nominally healthy when sampled, yet unrecorded immune exposures were likely. The receptor was isolated from a man aged 30 to 45 in good health and CMV-seropositive. Input material: PBMCs. V and J are TRBV29-1 and TRBJ2-3; TRBD2 matches 12 bases. CDR3 in DNA: TGCAGCACTAGCGGGGGGACCACGGATACGCAGTATTTT. It yields the protein CSTSGGTTDTQYF.